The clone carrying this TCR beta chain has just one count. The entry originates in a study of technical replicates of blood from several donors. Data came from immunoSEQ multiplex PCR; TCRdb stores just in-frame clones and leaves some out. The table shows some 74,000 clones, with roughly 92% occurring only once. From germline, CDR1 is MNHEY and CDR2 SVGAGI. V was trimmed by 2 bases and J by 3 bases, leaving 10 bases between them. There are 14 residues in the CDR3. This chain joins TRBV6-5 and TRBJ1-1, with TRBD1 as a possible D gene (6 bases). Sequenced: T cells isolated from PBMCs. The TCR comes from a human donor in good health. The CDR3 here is CASSYTQGYTEAFF. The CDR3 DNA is TGTGCCAGCAGTTACACACAGGGTTACACTGAAGCTTTCTTT.